This T cell receptor (beta chain) comes out of a study of CD8+CD57+ T cells in acquired aplastic anemia. Study-level points and caveats: Patients versus controls showed no significant CD8+ Simpson's diversity difference.

The patients chosen for sequencing had shown expansion of CD8+CD57+ cells (detected by flow cytometry). Comment on this clonotype: Antigen specificity is unknown.

CDR3 and TCR beta VDJ profiling relied on genomic DNA as the template. One entry per CDR3 protein results from TCRdb running MiXCR on the reads. Counted here are about 270,000 distinct CDR3 sequences, 82% occurring once; the ten biggest clones make up around 40%. The source material was sorted CD4+, CD8+, or CD8+CD57+ T cells (not recorded which) from PBMCs. This sequence originates from a human donor with aplastic anemia.

The CDR3 sequence is CASSFGESEYF. The CDR3 DNA sequence: TGTGCCAGCAGTTTTGGGGAGAGCGAGTACTTC. The chain recombines TRBV7-2 with TRBJ2-5, with TRBD2 as a possible D gene (5 bases). The CDR3 length is 11 residues. In germline, CDR1 is SGHTA, CDR2 FQGNSA. Trimming took off 6 bases at V and 12 bases at J, with 14 bases between the two ends.